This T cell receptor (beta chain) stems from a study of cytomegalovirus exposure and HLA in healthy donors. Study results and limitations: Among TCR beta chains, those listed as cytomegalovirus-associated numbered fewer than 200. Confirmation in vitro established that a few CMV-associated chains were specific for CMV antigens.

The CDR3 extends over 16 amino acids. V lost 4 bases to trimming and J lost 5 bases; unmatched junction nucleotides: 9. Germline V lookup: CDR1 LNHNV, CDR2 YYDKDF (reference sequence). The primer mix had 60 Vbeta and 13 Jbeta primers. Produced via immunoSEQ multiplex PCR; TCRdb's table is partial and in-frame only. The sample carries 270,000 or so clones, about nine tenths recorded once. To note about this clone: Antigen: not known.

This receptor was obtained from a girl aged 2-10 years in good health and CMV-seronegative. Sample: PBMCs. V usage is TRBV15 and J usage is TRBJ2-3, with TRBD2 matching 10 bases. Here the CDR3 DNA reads TGTGCCACCAGCAAAACTAGCGGGGATCCGGGAGATACGCAGTATTTT. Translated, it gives CATSKTSGDPGDTQYF.